This T cell receptor (beta chain) was retrieved from a study of blood T cells in healthy people across ages. Then a second PCR, running roughly 7 to 11 cycles, was carried out with a sample-barcoded 5' primer and a J-beta primer mix. From the 5' RACE reads, TCRdb called clonotypes with MiXCR, one entry per CDR3 protein. The sample carries 550,000 to 600,000 distinct CDR3 sequences, roughly 29% recorded once. Germline CDR1 SGHVS, CDR2 FNYEAQ. The CDR3 loop spans 18 amino acids. V was clipped by 5 bases and J by 6 bases; unmatched bases: 17. There are a few counts of this clonotype. This rearrangement joins TRBV7-6 to TRBJ2-3, with 10 bases lining up with TRBD2. The sequenced material came from blood. The TCR originated in a woman aged 70-85 years in good health. CDR3 amino acids: CASSLSPPAGGPRDTQYF. CDR3 coding DNA: TGTGCCAGCAGCCTCTCCCCTCCAGCGGGGGGGCCAAGGGATACGCAGTATTTT.